This T cell receptor (beta chain) was captured in a study of cytomegalovirus exposure and HLA in healthy donors. Whole-study results and caveats: TCR beta chains numbering more than 150 were designated cytomegalovirus-associated. In a later analysis, TCR association rates varied by HLA locus: DRB1 most, HLA-C fewest.

Comments on this clone: Its antigen is currently unknown.

Vbeta (60) and Jbeta (13) primers were used in the PCR. TCRdb's copy holds only in-frame clones and misses some; the assay was immunoSEQ multiplex PCR. Of about 86,000 clones listed, roughly 77% are singletons. V lost 6 bases and J lost 6, with 21 bases in between. The CDR3 sequence is 16 residues long. Germline V CDR1 and CDR2: MRHNA, SNTAGT. This receptor was taken from a middle-aged woman in good health and CMV-seropositive. The chain uses TRBV6-4 and TRBJ2-1; a weak D match, TRBD1 (5 bases). The sequencing input was PBMCs. This chain's CDR3 is CASRGIRVVALNEQFF. In DNA form, the CDR3 reads TGTGCCAGCAGGGGTATCAGGGTTGTTGCCCTCAATGAGCAGTTCTTC.